The 21 T cell receptor beta chains reported below all come from one sample, sequenced in a study of OX40 agonist ivuxolimab in advanced cancers. The data were produced by immunoSEQ multiplex PCR, yet TCRdb's version contains in-frame clones alone and is incomplete. The sample lists around 24,000 clones, 75% to 85% seen once, with under 40% in the top ten. Sequenced material: CD4+ or CD8+ T cells sorted from blood, taken in a trial of the OX40 agonist ivuxolimab. The receptors shown here come from an adult with an advanced solid tumor such as melanoma, head and neck, liver or kidney cancer.

The chain combines TRBV4-2 with TRBJ2-7; D not certain. The CDR3 totals 12 residues. V was trimmed by 8 bases and J by 2 bases, leaving 10 bases between them. Germline V CDR1 and CDR2: LGHNA, YNFKEQ. The CDR3 loop reads CASGLDAYEQYF. The CDR3 coding sequence is TGTGCCAGCGGCCTGGACGCCTACGAGCAGTACTTC.

J is TRBJ2-4 and V is TRBV30, with TRBD1 as a possible D gene (5 bases). Trimming pared 3 bases from V and 1 base from J, leaving 13 bases between. The CDR3 is 15 amino acids. The germline V gene has CDR1 GTSNPN and CDR2 SVGIG (reference sequence). In DNA form, the CDR3 reads TGTGCCTGGAGGTATACAGGTTCCGCCAAAAACATTCAGTACTTC. Translation gives CAWRYTGSAKNIQYF.

The chain combines TRBV4-1 with TRBJ1-4; possible D gene TRBD1, 6 bases. Germline V gives CDR1 MGHRA, CDR2 YSYEKL. The CDR3 extends over 13 amino acids. V was pared by 10 bases and J by 7 bases, with 16 bases between. CDR3 bases: TGCGCCACCCTGGACAGTTTGGGTGAAAAACTGTTTTTT. Protein sequence: CATLDSLGEKLFF.

The chain employs TRBV5-1 and TRBJ2-7; TRBD2 matches 8 bases. J was trimmed by 6 bases and V by 0 bases; bases with no gene match: 5. Germline V gene sequence: CDR1 SGHRS, CDR2 YFSETQ. CDR3 size: 14 residues. CDR3 coding DNA: TGCGCCAGCAGCTTGGGAGCGGGAGTATCCGAGCAGTACTTC. Its translation is CASSLGAGVSEQYF.

The chain couples TRBV7-8 to TRBJ2-5; D may correspond to TRBD1 or TRBD2 (5 bases each). The CDR3 loop spans 15 amino acids. Germline-derived CDR1 and CDR2 are SGHVS and FQNEAQ. Trimming took off 1 base at V and 2 bases at J, with 11 bases between the two ends. In DNA, the CDR3 is TGTGCCAGCAGCTTAGGAGGGGCGAGGCAAGAGACCCAGTACTTC. As protein: CASSLGGARQETQYF.

In its sample, this clone was seen a few times. This chain connects TRBV7-9 to TRBJ2-5; D is unresolved. Germline CDR1 and CDR2: SEHNR and FQNEAQ (reference sequence). The CDR3 is made up of 15 amino acids. The V end lost 1 base, the J end lost 0 bases, and 9 bases lay between the germline ends. The CDR3 reads CASSLVSSYQETQYF. CDR3 nucleotide sequence: TGTGCCAGCAGCTTAGTTTCTAGTTACCAAGAGACCCAGTACTTC.

This chain joins TRBV11-3 and TRBJ2-7, with 7 bases that match TRBD1. CDR1 SGHNT and CDR2 YENEEA come from the germline V gene. V gave up 6 bases and J gave up 6 bases; unmatched junction bases: 5. The CDR3 sequence is 12 residues long. The CDR3 sequence: CASSHDRAEQYF. As DNA, the CDR3 is TGTGCCAGCAGTCATGACAGGGCCGAGCAGTACTTC.

This sequence joins TRBV5-1 and TRBJ1-2; TRBD1 might be the D (6 bases). Germline V gene lookup returns CDR1 SGHRS and CDR2 YFSETQ. With 3 bases removed from V and 4 bases from J, the gap between germline ends came to 19 bases. The CDR3 covers 16 residues. CDR3 nucleotide sequence: TGCGCCAGCAGCTCCGACAGGTGGGTCTTCGGCTATGGCTACACCTTC. As protein: CASSSDRWVFGYGYTF.

A single count supports this clone. J is TRBJ2-7 and V is TRBV7-9; 7 bases line up with TRBD1. The trim removed 1 base at V and 2 bases at J, leaving 8 bases unmatched. This CDR3 spans 16 amino acids. CDR1 SEHNR and CDR2 FQNEAQ come from the germline V gene (reference sequence). This CDR3 reads CASSLESATGTYEQYF. In nucleotides, the CDR3 is TGTGCCAGCAGCTTAGAGAGCGCGACAGGGACCTACGAGCAGTACTTC. Combining the CDR3 with reference TRBV7-9 and TRBJ2-7 gives the whole variable domain DTGVSQNPRHKITKRGQNVTFRCDPISEHNRLYWYRQTLGQGPEFLTYFQNEAQLEKSRLLSDRFSAERPKGSFSTLEIQRTEQGDSAMYLCASSLESATGTYEQYFGPGTRLTVT.

There are a few counts of this clone. This chain links TRBV9 with TRBJ1-4; D uncertain. Trimming removed 1 base from V and 7 bases from J, with 14 bases in between. Germline lookup yields CDR1 SGDLS and CDR2 YYNGEE. CDR3 length equals 15 residues. CDR3 DNA sequence: TGTGCCAGCAGCGTAACCTCCGGTTGGGGTGAAAAACTGTTTTTT. Translation: CASSVTSGWGEKLFF. Filled out from reference TRBV9 and TRBJ1-4, the complete variable domain reads DSGVTQTPKHLITATGQRVTLRCSPRSGDLSVYWYQQSLDQGLQFLIQYYNGEERAKGNILERFSAQQFPDLHSELNLSSLELGDSALYFCASSVTSGWGEKLFFGSGTQLSVL.

The chain employs TRBV5-5 and TRBJ2-2; D uncertain. V was pared by 0 bases and J by 0 bases, with 9 bases between. This CDR3 is built from 16 residues. Per the germline V gene, CDR1 is SGHKS and CDR2 is YYEKEE (reference sequence). CDR3 bases: TGTGCCAGCAGCTTGGGCCGGATCGCGAACACCGGGGAGCTGTTTTTT. Translating gives CASSLGRIANTGELFF.

The V and J genes are TRBV7-9 and TRBJ2-3; 7 bases line up with TRBD2. The germline V gene has CDR1 SEHNR and CDR2 FQNEAQ (reference sequence). The CDR3 spans 16 residues. Losses at the gene ends were 5 bases for V and 6 bases for J; bases not matched to a gene: 14. The CDR3 region is CASSLITSARADTQYF. The CDR3 bases are TGTGCCAGCAGCCTAATTACTAGCGCGAGAGCGGATACGCAGTATTTT. The full variable domain, completed using reference TRBV7-9 and TRBJ2-3, is DTGVSQNPRHKITKRGQNVTFRCDPISEHNRLYWYRQTLGQGPEFLTYFQNEAQLEKSRLLSDRFSAERPKGSFSTLEIQRTEQGDSAMYLCASSLITSARADTQYFGPGTRLTVL.

The genes are TRBV10-3 and TRBJ2-7; D not resolved. Germline-derived CDR1 and CDR2 are ENHRY and SYGVKD. The V end lost 4 bases, the J end lost 0 bases, and 7 bases lay between the germline ends. The CDR3 spans 13 residues. As DNA, the CDR3 is TGTGCCATCAGTGGGGGAAGCTCCTACGAGCAGTACTTC. Protein product: CAISGGSSYEQYF.

CDR3 sequence: CASSPGDSNQPQHF. In nucleotides, the CDR3 is TGCGCCAGCAGTCCCGGGGATAGCAATCAGCCCCAGCATTTT. The chain links TRBV23-1 to TRBJ1-5; D is unresolved. Being an ORF, TRBV23-1 has a function that is uncertain. This CDR3 comprises 14 residues. V lost 4 bases to trimming and J lost 0 bases, with 7 bases between them.

The chain has TRBV5-3 and TRBJ1-2; the D is unclear. TRBV5-3 has ORF status, its function being uncertain. The germline V and J ends were trimmed by 3 bases and 4 bases, with 10 bases remaining between them. The CDR3 consists of 13 residues. CDR3 DNA sequence: TGTGCCAGAAGCTCCCGGGAGGGCTATGGCTACACCTTC. The encoded protein is CARSSREGYGYTF.

This chain joins TRBV29-1 and TRBJ2-1; 7 bases are shared with TRBD1. This CDR3 comprises 13 residues. CDR1 and CDR2 from the germline V gene are SQVTM and ANQGSEA. Unmatched junction bases numbered 10, after V lost 7 bases and J lost 7 bases. CDR3 sequence: CSATGYSTNEQFF. The CDR3, as DNA: TGCAGCGCGACAGGGTATTCTACGAATGAGCAGTTCTTC.

The rearrangement links TRBV25-1 to TRBJ2-1; weak D call: TRBD2 (5 bases). Per germline, CDR1 MGHDK and CDR2 SYGVNS. With 8 bases removed from V and 4 bases from J, the gap between germline ends came to 12 bases. There are 13 residues in the CDR3. The CDR3 DNA reads TGTGCCAGCGGTCCCGGGGTTTACAATGAGCAGTTCTTC. This codes for CASGPGVYNEQFF.

The chain joins TRBV28 to TRBJ2-1; D uncertain. Between the trimmed V and J ends, which lost 5 bases and 0 bases, there was a span of 20 bases. Per germline, CDR1 MDHEN and CDR2 SYDVKM. The CDR3 is 18 amino acids. Written as DNA, the CDR3 is TGTGCCAGCAGTCAATATTTTGTCGACTTGGGCTCCTACAATGAGCAGTTCTTC. As protein: CASSQYFVDLGSYNEQFF.

The chain has TRBV4-1 and TRBJ2-7; D not resolved. Trimming removed 1 base at V and 0 bases at J, with 10 bases between. CDR1 MGHRA and CDR2 YSYEKL come from the germline V gene. The CDR3 is 15 amino acids. Here the CDR3 DNA reads TGCGCCAGCAGCCAAGTTGTCGTAAACTCCTACGAGCAGTACTTC. Protein: CASSQVVVNSYEQYF.

This clone showed up just once. The V gene is TRBV11-2, the J gene TRBJ2-5; D is possibly TRBD1 (6 bases). Trimming shortened V by 6 bases and J by 4 bases, and 12 bases separated the two germline ends. The germline gives CDR1 SGHAT, CDR2 FQNNGV. The CDR3 runs 13 residues. Here the CDR3 DNA reads TGTGCCAGCAGTTCAGGGGTGGCAGAGACCCAGTACTTC. Its translation: CASSSGVAETQYF. Complete variable domain (other parts from reference TRBV11-2 and TRBJ2-5): EAGVAQSPRYKIIEKRQSVAFWCNPISGHATLYWYQQILGQGPKLLIQFQNNGVVDDSQLPKDRFSAERLKGVDSTLKIQPAKLEDSAVYLCASSSGVAETQYFGPGTRLLVL.

V gene TRBV5-1 combines with J gene TRBJ1-1; 8 nucleotides match TRBD1. With 0 bases clipped from V and 5 bases from J, the junction kept 6 bases outside the gene matches. This CDR3 has 15 amino acids. The germline V gene has CDR1 SGHRS and CDR2 YFSETQ. DNA for the CDR3: TGCGCCAGCAGCTTGGAGTGGACAGGGAGAACTGAAGCTTTCTTT. This translates into CASSLEWTGRTEAFF. Supplemented by reference TRBV5-1 and TRBJ1-1, the full variable domain reads KAGVTQTPRYLIKTRGQQVTLSCSPISGHRSVSWYQQTPGQGLQFLFEYFSETQRNKGNFPGRFSGRQFSNSRSEMNVSTLELGDSALYLCASSLEWTGRTEAFFGQGTRLTVV.